The 27 T cell receptor beta chains below were found in one sample sequenced in a study of human T cells and chemical hapten exposure. Described time point: patch test 3, about 24 weeks after DPC sensitization. The treatment was: therapeutic diphenylcyclopropenone sensitization with weekly scalp DPC. MiXCR was run by TCRdb on the RACE reads, yielding one entry per CDR3 protein. There are tens of thousands of distinct CDR3 sequences in the sample; around 12% occur only once, and 2% to 3% lies in the top ten. The sequenced sample was whole blood, obtained in connection with sensitization to the hapten diphenylcyclopropenone (DPC). The receptors stem from a man aged 30 to 45 with alopecia areata. Some clones in this sample may be carry-over from other donors' samples.

This clonotype was seen more than once but under ten times. The CDR3 region has the DNA TGCAGTGCTAGAGATCCACGAGGCTACGAGCAGTACTTC. As protein: CSARDPRGYEQYF. The gene calls are TRBV20-1 and TRBJ2-7; no firm D call. The V gene's germline CDR1 is DFQATT and CDR2 SNEGSKA (reference sequence). Deletions cut 0 bases from V and 3 bases from J, with 9 bases between. The CDR3 spans 13 residues.

Notes on this clonotype: This sequence may be a read error, since a much larger clone differs from it by one base. This sequence joins TRBV6-5 and TRBJ1-2; D may be TRBD1 (6 bases). CDR1 MNHEY and CDR2 SVGAGI come from the germline V gene. This CDR3 has 14 amino acids. CDR3 sequence reads: CAGSNTGSGYGYTF. In DNA, the CDR3 is TGTGCCGGCAGTAACACAGGGTCCGGCTATGGCTACACCTTC.

This sequence joins TRBV7-2 and TRBJ1-5, with 8 bases fitting TRBD1. The germline V gene has CDR1 SGHTA and CDR2 FQGNSA. This CDR3 spans 15 amino acids. The ends lost 1 base at V and 1 base at J; junction bases unmatched: 0. In DNA, the CDR3 is TGTGCCAGCAGCTTAGGGACAGGGAGCAATCAGCCCCAGCATTTT. Translating it yields CASSLGTGSNQPQHF.

This clonotype was counted ten times or more. The chain links TRBV3-1 to TRBJ2-1, with 9 positions matching TRBD2. Trimming at V came to 4 bases and at J to 6 bases, leaving 7 bases not matched to a gene. The CDR3 is 15 residues long. Germline V gives CDR1 LGHDT, CDR2 YNNKEL (reference sequence). The CDR3 nucleotides read TGTGCCAGCAGCCCTTGGACTAGCGTGGGCAATGAGCAGTTCTTC. Its protein product is CASSPWTSVGNEQFF.

The V and J genes are TRBV12-3 or TRBV12-4 and TRBJ2-1, with D unresolved. V was clipped by 6 bases and J by 7 bases, with 13 bases between them. The CDR3 is 13 amino acids. The CDR3 DNA follows: TGTGCCAGCAGGGCATATCAATATAATGAGCAGTTCTTC. Translating it yields CASRAYQYNEQFF.

Ten or more counts support this clonotype. The chain recombines TRBV3-1 with TRBJ2-1; 8 nucleotides agree with TRBD2. Trimming removed 1 base from V and 0 bases from J; junction bases left unmatched: 5. The length of the CDR3 is 17 residues. Germline CDR1 LGHDT, CDR2 YNNKEL (reference sequence). In DNA form, the CDR3 reads TGTGCCAGCAGCCAAGGCTTCGGGGGGGCCTCCTACAATGAGCAGTTCTTC. It is translated as CASSQGFGGASYNEQFF.

This clonotype appeared many times. This chain joins TRBV6-6 and TRBJ1-2, with 10 positions matching TRBD1. This CDR3 spans 15 amino acids. Germline lookup yields CDR1 MNHNY and CDR2 SVGAGI (reference sequence). V lost 5 bases to trimming and J lost 5 bases; unmatched junction nucleotides: 8. The CDR3 loop is CASSGPDRGLYGYTF. The CDR3 DNA reads as TGTGCCAGCAGTGGGCCAGACAGGGGGCTTTATGGCTACACCTTC.

This clonotype has ten or more counts. The chain recombines TRBV6-4 with TRBJ1-2; D is uncertain. The ends were cut back, 0 bases at V and 0 bases at J, with 14 bases in the middle. Germline V lookup: CDR1 MRHNA, CDR2 SNTAGT. This CDR3 has 17 amino acids. This CDR3 reads CASSDSISAGANYGYTF. The CDR3 coding sequence is TGTGCCAGCAGTGACTCGATATCGGCGGGAGCTAACTATGGCTACACCTTC.

This clonotype has a count of ten or more. The chain employs TRBV6-2 or TRBV6-3 and TRBJ2-7, with D perhaps matching TRBD1 (5 bases). Between the trimmed V and J ends, which lost 7 bases and 4 bases, there was a span of 11 bases. The CDR3 runs to 12 residues. Germline V lookup: CDR1 MNHEY, CDR2 SVGEGT. The CDR3 protein is CASTRDSYEQYF. The CDR3 DNA reads as TGTGCCAGCACCCGAGACAGTTACGAGCAGTACTTC.

V is TRBV6-2 or TRBV6-3 and J is TRBJ1-5; 8 nucleotides line up with TRBD1. The V gene's germline CDR1 is MNHEY and CDR2 SVGEGT. The CDR3 has 15 amino acids. Losses at the gene ends were 6 bases for V and 4 bases for J; bases not matched to a gene: 8. The CDR3 nucleotides are TGTGCCAGCAGGCCCCGACAGGGGATAAATCAGCCCCAGCATTTT. Translation: CASRPRQGINQPQHF.

The V and J genes are TRBV6-6 and TRBJ2-3, with 8 bases matching TRBD1. From germline, CDR1 is MNHNY and CDR2 SVGAGI (reference sequence). This CDR3 region has 16 residues. Germline trimming cut 8 bases from V and 6 bases from J; bases unmatched to any gene: 16. For the CDR3, the DNA is TGTGCCAGCGCCACTCAAGGTGGACAGGGTGGGGATACGCAGTATTTT. Translated: CASATQGGQGGDTQYF.

This clonotype was recorded many times. This sequence joins TRBV5-4 and TRBJ1-1; D unclear. CDR3 size: 14 residues. V gave up 6 bases and J gave up 5 bases, with 17 bases separating them. Germline V lookup: CDR1 SGHNT, CDR2 YYREEE (reference sequence). CDR3 sequence (DNA): TGTGCCAGCAACGTGGGTCCCGGGAGAACTGAAGCTTTCTTT. This encodes CASNVGPGRTEAFF.

This clonotype has at least ten counts. The chain is built from TRBV20-1 and TRBJ2-1, with D tentatively TRBD2 (5 bases). CDR1 and CDR2 (germline): DFQATT, SNEGSKA (reference sequence). V was pared by 2 bases and J by 8 bases, with 10 bases between. The CDR3 extends over 12 amino acids. CDR3 in amino acids: CSARRTLYEQFF. The DNA of the CDR3 is TGCAGTGCTAGAAGGACTCTCTATGAGCAGTTCTTC.

This clonotype came up a few times. The chain couples TRBV7-9 to TRBJ2-6; unclear D gene. The V gene lost 5 bases and the J gene lost 0 bases, with 17 bases spanning the gap. CDR1 is SEHNR, CDR2 FQNEAQ, per germline (reference sequence). The CDR3 totals 18 residues. The CDR3 nucleotides are TGTGCCAGCAGCCCTAGAGGCCCGGGTCCCTCTGGGGCCAACGTCCTGACTTTC. It specifies CASSPRGPGPSGANVLTF.

This clonotype was recorded many times. V and J are TRBV6-2 or TRBV6-3 and TRBJ2-3, with a possible D match to TRBD2 (6 bases). The CDR3 is made up of 14 amino acids. CDR1 MNHEY and CDR2 SVGEGT come from the germline V gene. With 5 bases removed from V and 8 bases from J, the gap between germline ends came to 17 bases. CDR3 loop: CASSALTRGVTQYF. CDR3 bases: TGTGCCAGCAGTGCCCTGACTAGGGGCGTTACGCAGTATTTT.

A word on this clonotype: The junction shows a germline mismatch at one end, possibly a read error. V usage is TRBV7-7 and J usage is TRBJ1-1; unclear D gene. Germline values: CDR1 SSHAT, CDR2 FNYEAQ (reference sequence). The CDR3 totals 13 residues. The CDR3 sequence: CASSPVADTEAFF. CDR3 DNA sequence: TGTGCTAGCAGCCCGGTAGCGGACACTGAAGCTTTCTTT.

The chain has TRBV7-2 and TRBJ2-2, with TRBD1 matching 8 bases. The germline V gene has CDR1 SGHTA and CDR2 FQGNSA. V dropped 1 base and J dropped 5; count of bases not matched to a gene: 0. CDR3 size: 14 residues. The CDR3 loop is CASSLGQGTGELFF. The CDR3 DNA reads TGTGCCAGCAGCTTAGGACAGGGGACCGGGGAGCTGTTTTTT.

This clonotype was seen a handful of times. The J gene is TRBJ2-6, the V gene TRBV14, with 7 bases aligning to TRBD1. V dropped 4 bases and J dropped 0; count of bases not matched to a gene: 9. The CDR3 loop spans 18 amino acids. Germline V gene sequence: CDR1 SGHDN, CDR2 FVKESK. CDR3 in amino acids: CASSPFSTGDSGANVLTF. CDR3 bases: TGTGCCAGCAGCCCCTTCTCAACAGGGGACTCTGGGGCCAACGTCCTGACTTTC.

The V gene is TRBV11-1, the J gene TRBJ1-1; D gene uncertain. Germline V gene sequence: CDR1 SGHAT, CDR2 FQDESV (reference sequence). The CDR3 has 13 residues. V lost 3 bases and J lost 11, with 16 bases in between. The CDR3 spells CASSFSGSTVAFF. Written as DNA, the CDR3 is TGTGCCAGCAGCTTCTCTGGCTCCACCGTCGCTTTCTTT.

This clonotype showed up just a few times. V gene TRBV5-4 combines with J gene TRBJ2-6, with D tentatively TRBD1 (5 bases). Germline V CDR1 and CDR2: SGHNT, YYREEE (reference sequence). The CDR3 runs to 17 residues. Trimming took off 3 bases at V and 0 bases at J, with 13 bases between the two ends. The CDR3 region has the DNA TGTGCCAGCAGCTCTCTAGGGGCTTCCTCTGGGGCCAACGTCCTGACTTTC. Translated, it gives CASSSLGASSGANVLTF.

This clonotype was detected many times. The chain is built from TRBV2 and TRBJ2-3; 7 nucleotides line up with TRBD2. The trim removed 3 bases at V and 3 bases at J, leaving 3 bases unmatched. This CDR3 is 14 amino acids long. Germline values: CDR1 SNHLY, CDR2 FYNNEI. The CDR3 bases are TGTGCCAGCAGTGACACAGCGGGGACAGATACGCAGTATTTT. Amino acids: CASSDTAGTDTQYF.

This clonotype has only a few counts. This chain uses TRBV9 with TRBJ1-4, with no clear D. The CDR3 covers 14 residues. V lost 0 bases and J 0 bases, leaving 3 bases between the germline ends. The germline V gene has CDR1 SGDLS and CDR2 YYNGEE. DNA of the CDR3: TGTGCCAGCAGCGTAGCGGCAACTAATGAAAAACTGTTTTTT. Amino acid sequence: CASSVAATNEKLFF.

The table lists this clonotype with a few counts. The chain has TRBV12-3 or TRBV12-4 and TRBJ2-3; D tentatively fits TRBD1 or TRBD2 (5 bases each). This CDR3 region has 14 residues. The V end lost 6 bases, the J end lost 2 bases, and 12 bases lay between the germline ends. CDR3 nucleotide sequence: TGTGCCAGCAGACCTTCGGGGACCACAGATACGCAGTATTTT. Translating gives CASRPSGTTDTQYF.

This clonotype was observed at least ten times. The genes are TRBV30 and TRBJ1-5, with a weak D call TRBD1 (5 bases). V was clipped by 4 bases and J by 9 bases, with 16 bases between them. CDR1 is GTSNPN and CDR2 is SVGIG in the germline V gene (reference sequence). The CDR3 consists of 13 residues. CDR3 loop: CAWNVAGVGPQHF. DNA of the CDR3: TGTGCCTGGAATGTCGCGGGGGTGGGGCCCCAGCATTTT.

The gene calls are TRBV3-1 and TRBJ1-2; D remains unclear. Germline V gene sequence: CDR1 LGHDT, CDR2 YNNKEL (reference sequence). The CDR3 totals 14 residues. V lost 1 base, J lost 4 bases, and 10 bases lay in between. The CDR3 sequence: CASSQVGAFYGYTF. CDR3 nucleotide sequence: TGTGCCAGCAGCCAAGTAGGAGCTTTCTATGGCTACACCTTC. The full variable domain, its missing parts supplied by reference TRBV3-1 and TRBJ1-2, is DTAVSQTPKYLVTQMGNDKSIKCEQNLGHDTMYWYKQDSKKFLKIMFSYNNKELIINETVPNRFSPKSPDKAHLNLHINSLELGDSAVYFCASSQVGAFYGYTFGSGTRLTVV.

In this sample, this clonotype turned up many times. V usage is TRBV5-1 and J usage is TRBJ2-7; no definite D call. V gave up 0 bases and J gave up 7 bases, with 11 bases separating them. The V gene's germline CDR1 is SGHRS and CDR2 YFSETQ. The CDR3 covers 13 residues. CDR3 in amino acids: CASSLGSNREQYF. The CDR3 DNA reads TGCGCCAGCAGCTTGGGTTCCAACCGGGAGCAGTACTTC. The entire variable domain, with the rest obtained from reference TRBV5-1 and TRBJ2-7, is as follows: KAGVTQTPRYLIKTRGQQVTLSCSPISGHRSVSWYQQTPGQGLQFLFEYFSETQRNKGNFPGRFSGRQFSNSRSEMNVSTLELGDSALYLCASSLGSNREQYFGPGTRLTVT.

The rearrangement links TRBV5-6 to TRBJ2-3; the D gene could be TRBD1 or TRBD2 (5 bases each). CDR1 and CDR2 from the germline V gene are SGHDT and YYEEEE. Trimming removed 1 base at V and 1 base at J, with 10 bases between. The CDR3 consists of 15 residues. DNA of the CDR3: TGTGCCAGCAGCTTGCGGCAGGGAGGCACAGATACGCAGTATTTT. Translated: CASSLRQGGTDTQYF.